This TCR beta chain was sequenced during a study of T cells in Graves' hyperthyroidism and ophthalmopathy. Study in general: Peripheral blood specimens were obtained at initial diagnosis, prior to any treatment.

V lost 1 base and J 2 bases, leaving 11 bases between the germline ends. CDR1 and CDR2 from the germline V gene are LNHNV and YYDKDF (reference sequence). This CDR3 contains 15 residues. RNA transcripts provided the source from which TCR beta CDR3 regions were amplified. First-round RT-PCR targeting the TCR CDR3 was performed with the HTBI primer set. TCRdb re-called the multiplex PCR reads through MiXCR, storing one row per CDR3 protein. The sample yields hundreds of thousands of distinct CDR3 sequences, 14% seen once. This clonotype came up many times. This TCR was sampled from a woman aged 45 to 65 with Graves' ophthalmopathy. The J gene is TRBJ2-5, the V gene TRBV15, with D perhaps matching TRBD2 (5 bases). Material for sequencing was blood. CDR3 residues: CATSRVMGVQETQYF. The CDR3 bases are TGTGCCACCAGCAGAGTTATGGGAGTACAAGAGACCCAGTACTTC.